What follows are 19 T cell receptor beta chains derived from one specimen sequenced in a study of CD8+CD57+ T cells in acquired aplastic anemia (dated by TCRdb to 2016 to 2019). The patients picked for sequencing were ones in whom flow cytometry had shown an expansion of CD8+CD57+ cells. Sequencing took place on an Illumina HiSeq 2000. Genomic DNA served as template for TCR beta VDJ combination and CDR3 sequence profiling. TCRdb reprocessed the public reads (quality trimming at Q25 with fastp, clone calling with MiXCR) and kept in-frame beta chains. Entries are consolidated by CDR3 protein sequence, retaining the most common genes and DNA. This sample holds under 200,000 distinct CDR3 sequences; approximately 51% were observed only once. About 2.9% of the sample lies in the top ten. Sequenced: sorted CD4+, CD8+, or CD8+CD57+ T cells (not recorded which) from PBMCs. The source is a human donor with aplastic anemia.

This clonotype was observed many times. The chain carries TRBV20-1 and TRBJ2-3; D is perhaps TRBD1 or TRBD2 (5 bases each). CDR3 length equals 15 residues. The V gene's germline CDR1 is DFQATT and CDR2 SNEGSKA (reference sequence). Trimming shortened V by 0 bases and J by 5 bases, and 15 bases separated the two germline ends. This CDR3 is CSARDGTLKGDTQYF. The CDR3 DNA reads TGCAGTGCTAGAGATGGGACCCTCAAAGGAGATACGCAGTATTTT.

In its sample, this clonotype was seen once. The J gene is TRBJ2-7, the V gene TRBV7-2, with a tentative D call TRBD2 (5 bases). The CDR3 totals 15 residues. V gave up 1 base and J gave up 4 bases, with 14 bases separating them. Germline-derived CDR1 and CDR2 are SGHTA and FQGNSA. CDR3 nucleotides: TGTGCCAGCAGCTTAGTGGGAGCACAAAGGTACGAGCAGTACTTC. It specifies CASSLVGAQRYEQYF.

This clonotype turned up a few times. The J gene is TRBJ1-5, the V gene TRBV19; D not resolved. V was clipped by 5 bases and J by 0 bases, with 11 bases between them. From germline, CDR1 is LNHDA and CDR2 SQIVND (reference sequence). The CDR3 loop spans 15 amino acids. The CDR3 bases are TGTGCCAGTAGTGAGGGAGTTTATAGCAATCAGCCCCAGCATTTT. It encodes CASSEGVYSNQPQHF.

CDR3 residues: CATSAEPTGTSGKTQYF. The CDR3 nucleotides read TGTGCCACCAGCGCCGAGCCAACCGGGACTAGCGGGAAGACCCAGTACTTC. V usage is TRBV15 and J usage is TRBJ2-5; 13 bases are shared with TRBD2. V lost 5 bases to trimming and J lost 6 bases; unmatched junction nucleotides: 12. There are 17 residues in the CDR3. The germline gives CDR1 LNHNV, CDR2 YYDKDF (reference sequence).

Many counts were recorded for this clonotype. J is TRBJ2-5 and V is TRBV3-1, with 9 positions matching TRBD2. This CDR3 has 14 amino acids. With V trimmed by 3 bases and J by 4 bases, 3 bases remained unmatched. Germline V CDR1 and CDR2: LGHDT, YNNKEL (reference sequence). Here the CDR3 DNA reads TGTGCCAGCAGCCAGAGAGCGGGGGGAGAGACCCAGTACTTC. Protein product: CASSQRAGGETQYF.

This clonotype was recorded at least ten times. The V gene is TRBV20-1, the J gene TRBJ1-4; D gene uncertain. V was trimmed by 5 bases and J by 7 bases, leaving 8 bases between them. The CDR3 spans 11 residues. In germline, CDR1 is DFQATT, CDR2 SNEGSKA (reference sequence). DNA for the CDR3: TGCAGTGCTGGCATGGGTGAAAAACTGTTTTTT. It yields the protein CSAGMGEKLFF.

V is TRBV10-3 and J is TRBJ2-7, with 8 bases matching TRBD1. This CDR3 has 16 residues. The J segment lost 2 bases and the V segment lost 10 bases, leaving 16 bases of the junction unmatched. Germline-derived CDR1 and CDR2 are ENHRY and SYGVKD. CDR3 region: CASSRDTGGFAYEQYF. Here the CDR3 DNA reads TGTGCCAGCTCGCGGGACACAGGGGGGTTCGCCTACGAGCAGTACTTC.

The chain employs TRBV10-1 and TRBJ2-3; 8 bases match TRBD2. The V segment lost 5 bases and the J segment 0 bases; nucleotides outside the gene matches: 4. The V gene's germline CDR1 is WNHNN and CDR2 SYGVQD (reference sequence). The CDR3 consists of 15 residues. The chain's CDR3 is CASSRSGASTDTQYF. The CDR3 DNA reads as TGCGCCAGCAGTCGTAGCGGGGCAAGCACAGATACGCAGTATTTT.

The V gene is TRBV19, the J gene TRBJ2-2, with D maybe TRBD2 (6 bases). Trimming stripped 9 bases from V and 9 bases from J, with 11 bases between. The germline V gene has CDR1 LNHDA and CDR2 SQIVND (reference sequence). This CDR3 region has 11 residues. In DNA form, the CDR3 reads TGTGCCAGACGAGCGGGTAGGGAGCTGTTTTTT. Its translation: CARRAGRELFF. The whole variable domain, remainder taken from reference TRBV19 and TRBJ2-2, is DGGITQSPKYLFRKEGQNVTLSCEQNLNHDAMYWYRQDPGQGLRLIYYSQIVNDFQKGDIAEGYSVSREKKESFPLTVTSAQKNPTAFYLCARRAGRELFFGEGSRLTVL.

The chain links TRBV29-1 to TRBJ1-2; 9 bases fit TRBD1. The CDR3 covers 13 residues. Germline CDR1 and CDR2: SQVTM and ANQGSEA. CDR3 protein: CSLGQGRVYGYTF. CDR3 in DNA: TGCAGTCTGGGACAGGGAAGGGTCTATGGCTACACCTTC.

This clonotype is a singleton in its sample. The chain joins TRBV7-6 to TRBJ1-1; D is possibly TRBD1 (5 bases). Trimming stripped 10 bases from V and 4 bases from J, with 16 bases between. The germline gives CDR1 SGHVS, CDR2 FNYEAQ. The CDR3 runs to 13 residues. CDR3 in amino acids: CATDGMGGTEAFF. In nucleotides, the CDR3 is TGTGCCACCGATGGGATGGGGGGCACTGAAGCTTTCTTT.

The genes are TRBV19 and TRBJ1-5, with D perhaps TRBD1 (6 bases). There are 13 residues in the CDR3. V gave up 6 bases and J gave up 6 bases, with 12 bases separating them. Per the germline V gene, CDR1 is LNHDA and CDR2 is SQIVND (reference sequence). CDR3 nucleotides: TGTGCCAGTAGAGCGGGACAAAGTCAGCCCCAGCATTTT. This translates into CASRAGQSQPQHF. The full variable domain, rest sourced from reference TRBV19 and TRBJ1-5, is DGGITQSPKYLFRKEGQNVTLSCEQNLNHDAMYWYRQDPGQGLRLIYYSQIVNDFQKGDIAEGYSVSREKKESFPLTVTSAQKNPTAFYLCASRAGQSQPQHFGDGTRLSIL.

The J gene is TRBJ1-2, the V gene TRBV20-1; D uncertain. From germline, CDR1 is DFQATT and CDR2 SNEGSKA (reference sequence). Trimming left V 0 bases short and J 8 bases short, with 13 bases between. CDR3 length equals 13 residues. The CDR3 loop is CSARDLTPLGYTF. The CDR3 DNA sequence: TGCAGTGCTAGAGATCTAACGCCGTTGGGCTACACCTTC.

The table lists this clonotype with many counts. The genes are TRBV3-1 and TRBJ1-1; 8 bases fit TRBD1. The junction had 11 bases not matched to a gene; V was cut back by 7 bases and J by 4 bases. This CDR3 is 15 amino acids long. Looked up from germline, CDR1 is LGHDT and CDR2 is YNNKEL (reference sequence). CDR3 region: CASTQTGARSTEAFF. For the CDR3, the DNA is TGTGCCAGCACCCAGACAGGGGCTAGGAGCACTGAAGCTTTCTTT.

The sample holds many counts of this clonotype. The chain carries TRBV19 and TRBJ2-5, with a weak D call TRBD2 (5 bases). Germline V CDR1 and CDR2: LNHDA, SQIVND (reference sequence). The CDR3 is 13 amino acids. V was pared by 4 bases and J by 2 bases, with 8 bases between. The DNA for the CDR3 is TGTGCCAGTAGTACGGGGTCGCAAGAGACCCAGTACTTC. It encodes CASSTGSQETQYF.

The chain is built from TRBV6-4 and TRBJ2-1; either TRBD1 or TRBD2 may supply D (6 bases each). Germline V gene sequence: CDR1 MRHNA, CDR2 SNTAGT. The CDR3 has 18 residues. Trimming left V 2 bases short and J 2 bases short, with 19 bases between. The CDR3 bases are TGTGCCAGCAGTGACCTCCGCTTGAGGGGGGCTACCTACAATGAGCAGTTCTTC. Translating it yields CASSDLRLRGATYNEQFF.

The CDR3 DNA reads TGTGCCACCAGCAGAGGGACAGGGGGAATTGCTGGAAACACCATATATTTT. This sequence encodes CATSRGTGGIAGNTIYF. This sequence joins TRBV15 and TRBJ1-3; 10 nucleotides align to TRBD1. V was pared by 1 base and J by 2 bases, with 5 bases of the junction left unmatched. The CDR3 sequence is 17 residues long. CDR1 LNHNV and CDR2 YYDKDF come from the germline V gene (reference sequence).

The rearrangement joins TRBV12-3 or TRBV12-4 to TRBJ1-1; no reliable D call. Trimming stripped 7 bases from V and 6 bases from J, with 9 bases between. CDR3 size: 11 residues. CDR3 bases: TGTGCCAGCATTCACGGGGCTGAAGCTTTCTTT. It yields the protein CASIHGAEAFF.

The chain combines TRBV29-1 with TRBJ2-4; D gene uncertain. The CDR3 has 12 amino acids. V shed 4 bases and J shed 4 bases, with 8 bases lying between them. Germline lookup yields CDR1 SQVTM and CDR2 ANQGSEA. CDR3 DNA: TGCAGCGTTGGGGGAACGAAAAACATTCAGTACTTC. Its translation is CSVGGTKNIQYF.